This record looks at one T cell receptor (beta chain) sequence and its context. Its cognate antigen has yet to be identified. Base qualities are not at hand, and no much larger clone is one base apart. For sequencing of the TCRbeta CDR3 region, genomic DNA was extracted from the sorted cells. The immunoSEQ Assay was used for sequencing of TCRbeta CDR3 regions. In TCRdb, the immuneACCESS table is reduced to in-frame sequences with V and J assigned. These tables do not hold every clone; where another copy was compared, an unresolved V gene accounts for under half, and the others remain unexplained. The sample records roughly 64,000 clones, approximately 88% of which are singletons. 0.7% to 0.9% of the sample comes from the top ten. These data are taken from a study of OX40 agonist ivuxolimab in advanced cancers. At the level of the whole study: The costimulatory receptor OX40 (CD134) was targeted by ivuxolimab, a fully human IgG2 agonistic monoclonal antibody. The dose-escalation cohort was 82.7% male with a mean age of about 60 years, ranging from about 23 to 85. Among the roughly 50 dose-escalation patients, about 19 had hepatocellular carcinoma, some 15 melanoma, 9 renal cell carcinoma and 9 head and neck cancer. Intravenous ivuxolimab was administered to patients every 2 weeks at six dose levels: 0.01, 0.1, 0.3, 1.5, 3 and 10 mg/kg. Prior anti-PD-1, anti-PD-L1 or anti-CTLA-4 therapy was permitted, and checkpoint inhibitors had been received by less than 45% of dose-escalation patients. The purpose of peripheral TCRbeta sequencing was to test whether ivuxolimab changed TCR sequence diversity and led to clonal T-cell expansion. Partial responses occurred in three dose-escalation patients, of whom one had hepatocellular carcinoma and two had cutaneous melanoma. The monotherapy dose-escalation portion (N ≈ 57 patients) of the phase I ivuxolimab trial is reported in the paper. The full study reports these points: Which antigens the clonally expanded peripheral T cells were specific for was not determined. Partial responders in the 0.1-3.0 mg/kg groups had among the lowest normalized peripheral clonal expansion, especially among CD8+ T cells. On average, CD8+ T cells showed more expanded clones than CD4+ T cells after ivuxolimab. At doses of 0.1 to 3.0 mg/kg, clonal expansion of both CD4+ and CD8+ blood T cells was observed from baseline to week 6. Low levels of normalized T-cell clonal expansion were also seen in some patients who did not respond.

The trial excluded patients who had a history of autoimmune disease or who were on systemic immunosuppression. Peripheral blood for TCR sequencing was drawn from every dose cohort at baseline, at cycle 4 day 1 and at cycle 7 day 1. Samples came from an open-label, multicenter, first-in-human phase I dose-escalation trial of ivuxolimab. The trial enrolled adults with locally advanced or metastatic head and neck squamous cell, hepatocellular, melanoma or renal cell carcinoma. Before TCR sequencing, CD4+ and CD8+ T cells were separately sorted from peripheral blood. Spanning cysteine to phenylalanine, the CDR3 consists of 17 amino acids. The read is trimmed to its CDR3 DNA, 51 bases read in frame from base 1. The germline V gene yields MNHNS for CDR1 and SASEGT for CDR2. V was cut back by 2 bases and J by 7 bases, leaving a gap of 21 bases between them.

Sample: CD4+ or CD8+ T cells sorted from blood, taken in a trial of the OX40 agonist ivuxolimab. The sequence links TRBV6-1 to TRBJ2-1; possibly the D gene is TRBD2, per 6 matching bases. This TCR derives from an adult with an advanced solid tumor such as melanoma, head and neck, liver or kidney cancer. The CDR3 sequence is CASSESGWGLPGNEQFF. The sequence in DNA is TGTGCCAGCAGTGAATCAGGGTGGGGACTCCCGGGGAATGAGCAGTTCTTC.